This T cell receptor beta chain was sequenced for a study of blood T cells in healthy people across ages. The CDR3 spans 15 residues. The V gene's germline CDR1 is SGHRS and CDR2 YFSETQ. Trimming stripped 6 bases from V and 5 bases from J, with 19 bases between. This clonotype was recorded once. Combining a sample-barcoded 5' primer with a J-beta primer mix, a second PCR ran for roughly 6 to 12 cycles. TCRdb re-called the 5' RACE reads through MiXCR, storing one row per CDR3 protein. The table has approximately 770,000 distinct CDR3 sequences, more than 45% seen once; the top ten hold over 20%. Sequenced sample: blood. The TCR originated in a man under 40 in good health. This sequence joins TRBV5-1 and TRBJ2-3; TRBD2 might be the D (7 bases). The CDR3 is CASNRGGGAGDTQYF. CDR3 bases: TGCGCCAGCAATCGTGGTGGGGGGGCAGGAGATACGCAGTATTTT.